The 8 T cell receptor beta chains below come from one sample, sequenced in a study of blood T cell repertoires in COVID-19. Clones were read by immunoSEQ multiplex PCR, and TCRdb kept only the in-frame ones, dropping some. The sample contains 150,000 to 200,000 clones, 85% to 90% of which appear only once. Sequenced input: peripheral blood. These receptors were taken from a man aged 50 to 59 with acute or convalescent COVID-19.

This clone has a single count. The V and J genes are TRBV11-2 and TRBJ1-5; D ambiguous. The V end was cut by 1 base, the J end by 5 bases, with 12 bases between. CDR1 SGHAT and CDR2 FQNNGV come from the germline V gene. This CDR3 has 15 residues. The CDR3: CASSLALGPDQPQHF. DNA for the CDR3: TGTGCCAGCAGCTTAGCGTTGGGCCCGGATCAGCCCCAGCATTTT.

This chain's CDR3 is CASSPDRGHGYTF. The DNA for the CDR3 is TGTGCCAGCTCACCGGACAGGGGGCATGGCTACACCTTC. The chain uses TRBV18 and TRBJ1-2, with 11 bases identical to TRBD1. The CDR3 totals 13 residues. The germline gives CDR1 KGHSH, CDR2 LQKENI. With V trimmed by 3 bases and J by 6 bases, 0 bases remained unmatched.

The rearrangement joins TRBV2 to TRBJ2-2; 9 bases map to TRBD1. This CDR3 has 16 residues. Per the germline V gene, CDR1 is SNHLY and CDR2 is FYNNEI. V trimming: 5 bases; J trimming: 5 bases; junction bases outside the gene matches: 9. In DNA, the CDR3 is TGTGCCAGCAGTCTCACCCGGACAGGGGTTACCGGGGAGCTGTTTTTT. It yields the protein CASSLTRTGVTGELFF.

The chain employs TRBV5-5 and TRBJ1-3; D call uncertain. Trimming removed 0 bases at V and 1 base at J, with 8 bases between. The CDR3 is 15 residues long. Per germline, CDR1 SGHKS and CDR2 YYEKEE (reference sequence). The CDR3 region is CASSLAGVSGNTIYF. In DNA form, the CDR3 reads TGTGCCAGCAGCTTGGCCGGGGTTTCTGGAAACACCATATATTTT.

V usage is TRBV11-3 and J usage is TRBJ2-2, with 7 positions matching TRBD2. The germline CDR1 and CDR2 sequences are SGHNT and YENEEA. There are 16 residues in the CDR3. The J segment lost 8 bases and the V segment lost 4 bases, leaving 13 bases of the junction unmatched. CDR3 DNA sequence: TGTGCCAGCAGCTCTCCCCTACTGGGCGGGAGAGGGGAGCTGTTTTTT. Its protein product is CASSSPLLGGRGELFF.

The chain has TRBV6-1 and TRBJ2-5; 12 nucleotides match TRBD2. The germline V gene has CDR1 MNHNS and CDR2 SASEGT. V lost 1 base and J lost 2; bases outside the gene matches: 5. CDR3 length equals 17 residues. Written as DNA, the CDR3 is TGTGCCAGCAGTGAAGAACTAGCGGGAGGCTGGCAAGAGACCCAGTACTTC. Amino acid sequence: CASSEELAGGWQETQYF.

This clone was seen a handful of times. The CDR3 sequence is CASSDTGGREYGYTF. The DNA of the CDR3 is TGCGCCAGCAGCGATACAGGGGGCCGAGAGTATGGCTACACCTTC. This chain links TRBV5-1 with TRBJ1-2, with 9 bases matching TRBD1. The CDR3 totals 15 residues. With V trimmed by 4 bases and J by 5 bases, 9 bases remained unmatched. Germline-derived CDR1 and CDR2 are SGHRS and YFSETQ.

V is TRBV2 and J is TRBJ2-1; 11 nucleotides match TRBD2. With V trimmed by 5 bases and J by 5 bases, 8 bases remained unmatched. In germline, CDR1 is SNHLY, CDR2 FYNNEI. This CDR3 has 16 residues. The CDR3 DNA sequence: TGTGCCAGCAGTAGGATGAGACTAGCGGGGAACAATGAGCAGTTCTTC. Translation: CASSRMRLAGNNEQFF.